The 5 T cell receptor beta chains in this list originate from one sample, sequenced in a study of identical twins. Via MiXCR, TCRdb re-called the 5' RACE reads, giving one row per CDR3 protein. This table holds approximately 600,000 distinct CDR3 sequences, 9.6% found once. This sample also appeared in a second study, on yellow fever vaccine responses in identical twins.

Sequenced: PBMCs. These receptors all come from a woman aged 18-29 years in good health.

This clonotype was detected many times. The V gene is TRBV6-5, the J gene TRBJ1-2; no reliable D call. With 0 bases removed from V and 6 bases from J, the gap between germline ends came to 11 bases. CDR1 and CDR2 (germline): MNHEY, SVGAGI. The CDR3 runs to 14 residues. In nucleotides, the CDR3 is TGTGCCAGCAGTTACTCGATGGTGGTGGATGGCTACACCTTC. Protein sequence: CASSYSMVVDGYTF.

This clonotype was counted between two and nine times. This chain joins TRBV7-3 and TRBJ2-1; D remains unclear. The CDR3 has 12 residues. CDR1 is SGHTA and CDR2 is FQGTGA in the germline V gene. V lost 1 base to trimming and J lost 13 bases, with 11 bases between them. CDR3: CASSLNNAAQFF. In nucleotides, the CDR3 is TGTGCCAGCAGCTTAAATAACGCCGCCCAGTTCTTC.

This clonotype appeared a few times. The CDR3 DNA reads TGCGCCAGCAGCGGTCATTCACTTAAAAACTATGGCTACACCTTC. Translated: CASSGHSLKNYGYTF. The chain combines TRBV4-3 with TRBJ1-2; D is ambiguous. The ends were cut back, 5 bases at V and 2 bases at J, with 15 bases in the middle. Germline values: CDR1 LGHNA, CDR2 YSLEER. This CDR3 spans 15 amino acids.

The V gene is TRBV10-3, the J gene TRBJ1-2; TRBD1 aligns across 12 bases. The germline V gene encodes CDR1 ENHRY and CDR2 SYGVKD. J lost 6 bases, V lost 6 bases, and 5 bases had no gene match. This CDR3 comprises 14 residues. CDR3 loop: CAISGTGGADGYTF. DNA for the CDR3: TGTGCCATCAGCGGGACAGGGGGCGCCGATGGCTACACCTTC.

The J gene is TRBJ2-1, the V gene TRBV27, with D possibly matching TRBD1 (5 bases). Germline CDR1 is MNHEY and CDR2 is SMNVEV (reference sequence). Deletions cut 3 bases from V and 9 bases from J, with 12 bases between. This CDR3 has 13 amino acids. The DNA of the CDR3 is TGTGCCAGCAGTTTGTTAGGGGCGGCTGAGCAGTTCTTC. Translation gives CASSLLGAAEQFF.